These 4 T cell receptor beta chains came from one sample sequenced in a study of cytomegalovirus exposure and HLA in healthy donors. This table comes from immunoSEQ multiplex PCR, and its TCRdb copy is limited to in-frame clones, with some not included. The sample consists of almost 75,000 clones, about 85% of them appearing once. Sequenced: PBMCs. The receptors shown here come from a young man in good health and CMV-seronegative.

V and J are TRBV5-1 and TRBJ2-3; 10 nucleotides align to TRBD1. CDR1 is SGHRS, CDR2 YFSETQ, per germline. Losses at the gene ends were 4 bases for V and 3 bases for J; bases not matched to a gene: 8. This CDR3 comprises 16 residues. The CDR3 nucleotides are TGCGCCAGCAGCGGGGGGACAGGGGCAGGGACAGATACGCAGTATTTT. This codes for CASSGGTGAGTDTQYF.

The gene calls are TRBV6-5 and TRBJ2-2, with D hard to call. The CDR3 contains 13 residues. Trimming pared 6 bases from V and 5 bases from J, leaving 10 bases between. Per germline, CDR1 MNHEY and CDR2 SVGAGI. CDR3 protein: CASSRDITGELFF. Here the CDR3 DNA reads TGTGCCAGCAGCCGTGACATTACCGGGGAGCTGTTTTTT.

In DNA form, the CDR3 reads TGTGCCAGCAGCCGGGACAGTGATAACTATGGCTACACCTTC. Amino acids: CASSRDSDNYGYTF. The chain uses TRBV6-6 and TRBJ1-2, with 7 bases aligning to TRBD1. Germline CDR1 and CDR2: MNHNY and SVGAGI (reference sequence). This CDR3 is built from 14 residues. Trimming cost V 6 bases and J 1 base; bases outside gene matches: 5.

This clone was detected a few times. The chain employs TRBV4-1 and TRBJ1-1; D is unresolved. The CDR3 length is 14 residues. V was cut by 0 bases and J by 2 bases, with 7 bases left in between. Germline-derived CDR1 and CDR2 are MGHRA and YSYEKL. Here the CDR3 reads CASSQDRGNTEAFF. CDR3 DNA sequence: TGCGCCAGCAGCCAAGATCGAGGCAACACTGAAGCTTTCTTT.